What follows is one T cell receptor beta chain and its context. Its binding antigen is unknown. Base qualities are not recorded, but no much larger clone differs from it by a single base. This specimen's time point label, interpreted: about 28 days (+/-7) after the second vaccine dose. AZD1222 recipients with second doses at about 4 weeks or about 12 weeks were pooled, because spike-specific TCR depth and breadth did not differ between schedules. The vaccinee samples were drawn from two UK trials, COV001 and COV002, one of which was a single-blind randomized controlled phase 2/3 trial testing AZD1222 (ChAdOx1 nCoV-19) in healthy adults. For TCRbeta chain sequencing, PBMC samples from trial participants were taken at day 0 and at day 28 after the second dose. The data were taken from a study of T cell responses to AZD1222 COVID-19 vaccine (dated by TCRdb to the early 2020s). As for the study more broadly: TCR sequencing was performed for over 230 trial participants, of whom 200 to 220 were given two doses of AZD1222 and roughly 25 were given two doses of MenACWY control vaccine. Trial participants were enrolled by age into subgroups of 18-55, 56-69 and 70-plus years, and around 150, 28 and 57 TCR-sequenced participants, respectively, were included in these subgroups. The research as a whole found: Participants were mostly white British and included more females than males, and it was suggested by the authors that clonal diversity may have been underestimated. No day 14 peak-response samples were available, so repertoires were characterized only after the peak T cell response. The vaccine-associated CD4 TCRs covered the entire spike protein, and the dominant responses fell in regions 160-218 and 743-854. Conclusions about previously exposed vaccinees are limited, since just six AZD1222 recipients were seropositive for SARS-CoV-2 at baseline. Epitopes outside the regions mutated in the B.1.351 and B.1.1.7 variants were reportedly recognized by nearly half of the unique spike-specific TCRs. Spike-specific TCR breadth and depth rose significantly after two AZD1222 doses compared with day 0 and with MenACWY recipients. The 56-69-year group was small, and its depth increase did not reach significance, likely because of low power.

The CDR3 regions of human TCRbeta chains were analyzed by immunosequencing. On the study's bioinformatics: Repertoire TCRs were matched against a reference library of SARS-CoV-2-specific TCRs generated with the MIRA antigen-specificity platform. Breadth was defined as the fraction of unique TCRs that were SARS-CoV-2-associated, and depth was defined as the fraction of total T cells that were SARS-CoV-2-associated. Using the MIRA data, each spike-specific TCR was mapped to the spike region that the TCR reacts to and placed in a CD4 or CD8 class. Log10-transformed breadth and depth values were compared by one-way ANOVA with Sidak's multiple comparisons tests. This immuneACCESS table, as held by TCRdb, lists in-frame sequences with V and J called but not all clones. Of the missing ones, under half trace to an unresolved V gene in checked studies; the others have no known cause. Clone size and the V and J calls come from that table; the DNA yielded D and trimming. The sample contains 150,000 to 200,000 clones, 85% to 95% of them found a single time. Roughly 2% of the sample is taken by the ten largest.

The TCR comes from an adult who received the AZD1222 COVID-19 vaccine. Sequenced material: peripheral blood, taken 28 days after the second AZD1222 dose.

The DNA reads as follows: TGTGCCAGCAGTACTGCGCAGGGGTACGAGCAGTACTTC. This is translated as CASSTAQGYEQYF. The rearranged segments are TRBV12-3 or TRBV12-4 and TRBJ2-7; perhaps TRBD1 is the D gene, with 6 bases matching. The V end loses 5 bases and the J end loses 4 bases, and a stretch of 12 bases separates them. Its CDR3 holds 13 amino acids, cysteine through phenylalanine. Only the CDR3 DNA is retained, 39 bases long and in frame from the first base.